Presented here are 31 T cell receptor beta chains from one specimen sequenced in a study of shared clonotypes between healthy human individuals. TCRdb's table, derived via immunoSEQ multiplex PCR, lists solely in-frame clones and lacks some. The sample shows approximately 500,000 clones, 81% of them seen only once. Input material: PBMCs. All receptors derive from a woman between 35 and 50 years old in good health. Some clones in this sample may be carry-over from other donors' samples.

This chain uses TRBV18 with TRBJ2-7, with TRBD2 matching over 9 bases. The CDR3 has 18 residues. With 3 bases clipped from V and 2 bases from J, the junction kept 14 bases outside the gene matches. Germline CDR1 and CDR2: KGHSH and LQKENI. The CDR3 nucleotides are TGTGCCAGCTCACCCTATGGGTTAGCGGGAGTTGCCACCTACGAGCAGTACTTC. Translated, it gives CASSPYGLAGVATYEQYF.

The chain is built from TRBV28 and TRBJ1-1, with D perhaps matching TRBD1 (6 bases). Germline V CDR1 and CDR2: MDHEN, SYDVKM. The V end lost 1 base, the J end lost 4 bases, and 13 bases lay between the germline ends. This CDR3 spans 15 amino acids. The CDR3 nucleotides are TGTGCCAGCAGTTTATTCAGGGGTTTCGGCACTGAAGCTTTCTTT. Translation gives CASSLFRGFGTEAFF.

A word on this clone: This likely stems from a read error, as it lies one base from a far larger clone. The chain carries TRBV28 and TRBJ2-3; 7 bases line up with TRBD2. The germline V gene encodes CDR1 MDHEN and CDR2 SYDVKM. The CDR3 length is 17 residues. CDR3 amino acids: CASRTWGGRGGTDTQCF. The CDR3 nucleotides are TGTGCCAGCAGAACGTGGGGAGGGAGAGGAGGCACAGATACGCAGTGTTTT.

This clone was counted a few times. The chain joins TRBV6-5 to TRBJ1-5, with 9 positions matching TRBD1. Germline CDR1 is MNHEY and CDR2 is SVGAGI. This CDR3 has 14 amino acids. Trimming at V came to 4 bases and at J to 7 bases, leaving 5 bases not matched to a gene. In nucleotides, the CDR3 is TGTGCCAGCAGTTGGGGACAGGGCGAACAGCCCCAGCATTTT. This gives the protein CASSWGQGEQPQHF.

CDR3 sequence reads: CASSPGLDQGALAQPQHF. The CDR3 coding sequence is TGTGCCAGCAGCCCCGGCCTAGATCAGGGGGCTTTGGCTCAGCCCCAGCATTTT. The chain has TRBV9 and TRBJ1-5; 8 bases match TRBD1. The CDR3 runs to 18 residues. Germline trimming cut 4 bases from V and 6 bases from J; bases unmatched to any gene: 18. Germline assignment: CDR1 SGDLS and CDR2 YYNGEE.

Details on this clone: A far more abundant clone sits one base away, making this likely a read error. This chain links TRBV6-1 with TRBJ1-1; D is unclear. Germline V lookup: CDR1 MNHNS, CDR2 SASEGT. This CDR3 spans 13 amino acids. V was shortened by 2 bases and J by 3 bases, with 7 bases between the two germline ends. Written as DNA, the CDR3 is TGTGCCAGCAGTGAAAGGAGGTACACTGAAGCTTTCTTT. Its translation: CASSERRYTEAFF.

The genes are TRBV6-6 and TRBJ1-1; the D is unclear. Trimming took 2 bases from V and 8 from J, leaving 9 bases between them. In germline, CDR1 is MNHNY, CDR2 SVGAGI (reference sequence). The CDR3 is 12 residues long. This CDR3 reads CASSYLSGEAFF. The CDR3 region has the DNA TGTGCCAGCAGTTACCTTTCGGGAGAAGCTTTCTTT.

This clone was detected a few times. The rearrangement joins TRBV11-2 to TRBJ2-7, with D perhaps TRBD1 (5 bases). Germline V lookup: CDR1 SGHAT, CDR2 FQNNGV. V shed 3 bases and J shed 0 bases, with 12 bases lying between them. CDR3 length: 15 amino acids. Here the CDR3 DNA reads TGTGCCAGCAGCTTCCAGGGTGGTATCTCCTACGAGCAGTACTTC. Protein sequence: CASSFQGGISYEQYF. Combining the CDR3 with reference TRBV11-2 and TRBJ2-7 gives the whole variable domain EAGVAQSPRYKIIEKRQSVAFWCNPISGHATLYWYQQILGQGPKLLIQFQNNGVVDDSQLPKDRFSAERLKGVDSTLKIQPAKLEDSAVYLCASSFQGGISYEQYFGPGTRLTVT.

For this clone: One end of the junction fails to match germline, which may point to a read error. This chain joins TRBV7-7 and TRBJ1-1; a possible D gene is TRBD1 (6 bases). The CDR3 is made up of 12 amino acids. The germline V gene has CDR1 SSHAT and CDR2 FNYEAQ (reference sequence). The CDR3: CASSNPGGRAFF. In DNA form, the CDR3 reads TGTGCTAGCAGCAACCCCGGGGGCAGGGCTTTCTTT.

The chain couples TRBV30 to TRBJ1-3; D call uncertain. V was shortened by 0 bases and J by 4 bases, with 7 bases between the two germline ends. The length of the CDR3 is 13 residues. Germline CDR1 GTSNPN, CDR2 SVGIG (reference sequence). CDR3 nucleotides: TGTGCCTGGAGTGTCCAGGACGGAAACACCATATATTTT. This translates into CAWSVQDGNTIYF.

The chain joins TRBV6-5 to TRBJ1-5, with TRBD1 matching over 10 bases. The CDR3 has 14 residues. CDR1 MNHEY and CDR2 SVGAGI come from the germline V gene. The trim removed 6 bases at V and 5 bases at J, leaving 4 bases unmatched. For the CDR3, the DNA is TGTGCCAGCAGGGGGACAGGGGCGCATCAGCCCCAGCATTTT. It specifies CASRGTGAHQPQHF.

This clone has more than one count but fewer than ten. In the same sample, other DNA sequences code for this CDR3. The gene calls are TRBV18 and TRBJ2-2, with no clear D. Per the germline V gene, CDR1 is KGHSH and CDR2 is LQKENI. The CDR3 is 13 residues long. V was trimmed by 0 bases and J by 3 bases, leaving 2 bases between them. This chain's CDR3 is CASSPPDTGELFF. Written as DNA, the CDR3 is TGTGCCAGCTCACCACCGGACACCGGGGAGCTGTTTTTT.

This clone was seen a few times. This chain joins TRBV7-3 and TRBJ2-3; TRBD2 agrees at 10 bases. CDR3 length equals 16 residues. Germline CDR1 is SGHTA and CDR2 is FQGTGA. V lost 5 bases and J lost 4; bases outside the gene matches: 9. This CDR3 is CASSTGASGSPDTQYF. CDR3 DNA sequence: TGTGCCAGCAGCACAGGGGCTAGCGGGAGCCCAGATACGCAGTATTTT.

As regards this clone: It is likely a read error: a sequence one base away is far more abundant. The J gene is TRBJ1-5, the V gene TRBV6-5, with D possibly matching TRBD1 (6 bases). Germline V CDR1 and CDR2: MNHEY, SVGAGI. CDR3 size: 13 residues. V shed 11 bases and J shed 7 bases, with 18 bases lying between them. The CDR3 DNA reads TGTGCCTTGGGAGGGGGGAGGGGACAGCCCCAGCATTTT. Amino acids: CALGGGRGQPQHF.

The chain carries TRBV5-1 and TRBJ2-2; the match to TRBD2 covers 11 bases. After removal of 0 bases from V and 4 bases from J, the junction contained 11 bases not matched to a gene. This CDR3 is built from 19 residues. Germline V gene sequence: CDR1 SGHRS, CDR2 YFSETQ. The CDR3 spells CASSLAGSGRADGTGELFF. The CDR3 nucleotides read TGCGCCAGCAGCTTGGCGGGTAGCGGGAGGGCCGATGGCACCGGGGAGCTGTTTTTT.

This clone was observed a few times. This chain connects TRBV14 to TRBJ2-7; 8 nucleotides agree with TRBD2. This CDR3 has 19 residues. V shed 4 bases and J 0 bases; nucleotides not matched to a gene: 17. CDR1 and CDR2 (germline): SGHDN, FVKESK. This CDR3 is CASSPRASGPRGHSYEQYF. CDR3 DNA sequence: TGTGCCAGCAGCCCCCGAGCTAGCGGGCCGCGGGGGCACTCCTACGAGCAGTACTTC.

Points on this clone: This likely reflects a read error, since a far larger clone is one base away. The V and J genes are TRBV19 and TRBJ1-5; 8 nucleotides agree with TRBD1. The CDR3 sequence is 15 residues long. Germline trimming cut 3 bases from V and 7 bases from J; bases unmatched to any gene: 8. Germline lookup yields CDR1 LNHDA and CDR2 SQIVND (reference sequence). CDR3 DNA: TGTGCCAGTAGTATCCCCTGGACAGGGTTCCAGCCCCAGCATTTT. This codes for CASSIPWTGFQPQHF.

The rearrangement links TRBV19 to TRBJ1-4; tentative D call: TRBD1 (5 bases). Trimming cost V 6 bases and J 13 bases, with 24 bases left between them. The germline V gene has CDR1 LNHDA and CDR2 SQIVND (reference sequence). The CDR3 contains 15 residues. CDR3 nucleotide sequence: TGTGCCAGTAGCCGCGATTCATACCGGGACCCCGGACTGTTTTTT. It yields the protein CASSRDSYRDPGLFF.

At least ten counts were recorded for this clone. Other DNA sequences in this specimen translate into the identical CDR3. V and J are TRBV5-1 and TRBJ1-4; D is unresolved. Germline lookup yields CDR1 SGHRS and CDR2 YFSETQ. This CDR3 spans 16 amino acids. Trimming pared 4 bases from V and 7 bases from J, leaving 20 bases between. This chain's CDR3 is CASSTLGDPKVEKLFF. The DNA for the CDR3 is TGCGCCAGCAGCACCCTGGGAGACCCCAAAGTTGAAAAACTGTTTTTT.

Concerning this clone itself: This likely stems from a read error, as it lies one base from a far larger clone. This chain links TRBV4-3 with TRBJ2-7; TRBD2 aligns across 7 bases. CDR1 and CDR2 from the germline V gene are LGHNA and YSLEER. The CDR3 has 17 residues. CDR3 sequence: CASSQGAGSGVRYERYF. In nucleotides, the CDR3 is TGCGCCAGCAGCCAAGGAGCGGGCAGCGGGGTCCGCTACGAGCGGTACTTC.

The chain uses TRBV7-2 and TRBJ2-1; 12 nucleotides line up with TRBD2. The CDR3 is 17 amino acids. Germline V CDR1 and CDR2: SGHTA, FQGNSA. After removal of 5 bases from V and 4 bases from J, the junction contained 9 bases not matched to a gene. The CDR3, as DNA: TGTGCCAGCAGCCAGGGACTAGCGGGCGGAACTTACAATGAGCAGTTCTTC. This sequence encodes CASSQGLAGGTYNEQFF. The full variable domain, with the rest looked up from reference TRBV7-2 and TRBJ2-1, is GAGVSQSPSNKVTEKGKDVELRCDPISGHTALYWYRQSLGQGLEFLIYFQGNSAPDKSGLPSDRFSAERTGGSVSTLTIQRTQQEDSAVYLCASSQGLAGGTYNEQFFGPGTRLTVL.

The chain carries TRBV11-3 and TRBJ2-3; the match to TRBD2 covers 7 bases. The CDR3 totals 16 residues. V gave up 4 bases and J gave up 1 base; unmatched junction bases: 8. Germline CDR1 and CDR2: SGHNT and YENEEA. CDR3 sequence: CASSSQRGLGTDTQYF. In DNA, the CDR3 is TGTGCCAGCAGCTCCCAGCGGGGACTGGGCACAGATACGCAGTATTTT.

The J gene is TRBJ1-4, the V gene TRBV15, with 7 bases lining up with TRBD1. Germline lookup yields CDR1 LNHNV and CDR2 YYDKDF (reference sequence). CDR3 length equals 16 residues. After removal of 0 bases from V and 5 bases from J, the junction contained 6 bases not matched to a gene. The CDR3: CATSRDLQGGNEKLFF. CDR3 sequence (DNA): TGTGCCACCAGCAGAGATCTTCAGGGGGGGAATGAAAAACTGTTTTTT. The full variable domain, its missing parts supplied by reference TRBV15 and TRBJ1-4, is DAMVIQNPRYQVTQFGKPVTLSCSQTLNHNVMYWYQQKSSQAPKLLFHYYDKDFNNEADTPDNFQSRRPNTSFCFLDIRSPGLGDTAMYLCATSRDLQGGNEKLFFGSGTQLSVL.

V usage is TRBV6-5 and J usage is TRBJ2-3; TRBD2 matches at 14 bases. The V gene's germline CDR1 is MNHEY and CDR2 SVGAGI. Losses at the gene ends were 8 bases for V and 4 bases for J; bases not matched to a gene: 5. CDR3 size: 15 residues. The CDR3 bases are TGTGCCAGCGGGGGACTAGCGGGAGTTGCAGATACGCAGTATTTT. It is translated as CASGGLAGVADTQYF.

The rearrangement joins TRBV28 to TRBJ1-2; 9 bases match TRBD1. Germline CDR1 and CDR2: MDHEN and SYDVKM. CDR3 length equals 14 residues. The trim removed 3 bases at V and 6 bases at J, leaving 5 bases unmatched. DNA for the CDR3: TGTGCCAGCAGTTTTGGGACAGGGCGAGATGGCTACACCTTC. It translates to CASSFGTGRDGYTF.

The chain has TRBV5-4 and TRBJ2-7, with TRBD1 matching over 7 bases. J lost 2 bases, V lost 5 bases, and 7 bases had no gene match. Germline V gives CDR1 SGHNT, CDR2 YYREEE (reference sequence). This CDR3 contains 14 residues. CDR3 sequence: CASRSGTVAYEQYF. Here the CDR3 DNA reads TGTGCCAGCAGGTCCGGGACAGTGGCCTACGAGCAGTACTTC.

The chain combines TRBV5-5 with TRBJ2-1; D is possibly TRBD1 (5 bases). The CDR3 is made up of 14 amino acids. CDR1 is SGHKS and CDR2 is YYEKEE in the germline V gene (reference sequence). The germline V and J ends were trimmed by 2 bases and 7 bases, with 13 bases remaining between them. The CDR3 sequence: CASSFGGQKNEQFF. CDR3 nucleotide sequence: TGTGCCAGCAGCTTCGGTGGACAAAAGAATGAGCAGTTCTTC.

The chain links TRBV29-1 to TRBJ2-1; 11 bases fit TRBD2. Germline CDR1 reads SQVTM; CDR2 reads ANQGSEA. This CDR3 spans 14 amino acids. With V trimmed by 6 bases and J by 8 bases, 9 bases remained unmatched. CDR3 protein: CSVVTSGSGDEQFF. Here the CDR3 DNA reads TGCAGCGTCGTCACTAGCGGGAGTGGCGATGAGCAGTTCTTC.

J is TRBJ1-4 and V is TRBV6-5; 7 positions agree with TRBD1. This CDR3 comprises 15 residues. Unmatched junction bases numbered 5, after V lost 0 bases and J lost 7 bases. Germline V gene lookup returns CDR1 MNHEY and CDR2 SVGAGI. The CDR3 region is CASSYSLGDSEKLFF. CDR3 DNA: TGTGCCAGCAGTTACTCGTTAGGGGACAGTGAAAAACTGTTTTTT.

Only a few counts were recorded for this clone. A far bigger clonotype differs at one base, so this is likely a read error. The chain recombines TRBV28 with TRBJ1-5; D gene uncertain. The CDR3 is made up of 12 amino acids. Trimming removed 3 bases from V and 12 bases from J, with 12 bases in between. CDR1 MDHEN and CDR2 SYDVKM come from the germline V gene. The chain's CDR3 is CASSFSLGLQHF. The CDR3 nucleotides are TGTGCCAGCAGTTTTTCTCTAGGGCTCCAGCATTTT.

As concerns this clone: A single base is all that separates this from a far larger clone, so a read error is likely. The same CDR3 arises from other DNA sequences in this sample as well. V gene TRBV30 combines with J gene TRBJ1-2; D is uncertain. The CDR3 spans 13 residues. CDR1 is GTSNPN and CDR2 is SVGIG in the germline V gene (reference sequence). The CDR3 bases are TGTGCCTGGAGTGAGATGACTCACTATGGCTACACCTTT. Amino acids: CAWSEMTHYGYTF. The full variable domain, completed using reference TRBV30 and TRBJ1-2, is SQTIHQWPATLVQPVGSPLSLECTVEGTSNPNLYWYRQAAGRGLQLLFYSVGIGQISSEVPQNLSASRPQDRQFILSSKKLLLSDSGFYLCAWSEMTHYGYTFGSGTRLTVV.